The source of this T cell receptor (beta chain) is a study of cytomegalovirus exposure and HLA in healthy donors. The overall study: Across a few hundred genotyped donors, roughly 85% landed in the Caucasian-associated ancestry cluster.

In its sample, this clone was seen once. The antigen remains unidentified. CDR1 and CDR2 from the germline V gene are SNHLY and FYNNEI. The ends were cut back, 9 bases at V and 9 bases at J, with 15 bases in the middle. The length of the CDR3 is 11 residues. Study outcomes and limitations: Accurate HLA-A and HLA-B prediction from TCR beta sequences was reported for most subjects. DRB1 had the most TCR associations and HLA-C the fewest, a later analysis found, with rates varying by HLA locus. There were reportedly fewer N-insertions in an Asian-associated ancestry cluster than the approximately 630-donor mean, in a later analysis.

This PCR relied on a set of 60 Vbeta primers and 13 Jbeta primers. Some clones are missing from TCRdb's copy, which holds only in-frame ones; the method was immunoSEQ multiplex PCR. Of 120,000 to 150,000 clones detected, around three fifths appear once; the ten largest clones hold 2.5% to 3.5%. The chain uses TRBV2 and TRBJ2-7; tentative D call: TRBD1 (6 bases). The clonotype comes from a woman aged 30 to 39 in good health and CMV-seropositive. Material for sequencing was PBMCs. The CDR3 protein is CARNRVSGQYF. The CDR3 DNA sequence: TGTGCCAGGAACAGGGTCTCCGGGCAGTACTTC.